This entry concerns a single TCR beta chain. The data were taken from a study of blood T cell repertoires in COVID-19. Study-level information: PBMCs, B-cell-depleted T cells, or T cells were the source of the cDNA or gDNA that made up the material.

This CDR3 spans 16 amino acids. Germline lookup yields CDR1 SGHVS and CDR2 FQNEAQ. Trimming stripped 1 base from V and 6 bases from J, with 18 bases between. Original processing methods: Estimation of nucleated cell counts relied on the amplification of reference gene primers. The method was immunoSEQ multiplex PCR; TCRdb's version includes in-frame clones alone and lacks a portion of them. The D gene and trimming were derived from the DNA, and the V and J assignments and clone size from that table. Here the sample spans roughly 150,000 clones, roughly nine tenths being singletons. This rearrangement joins TRBV7-8 to TRBJ1-2; D call uncertain. Sequenced input: peripheral blood. The TCR was taken from a woman aged 55-70 years with active COVID-19. The CDR3 reads CASSLEVRRSGDGYTF. The CDR3, as DNA: TGTGCCAGCAGCTTAGAGGTGCGGCGCTCCGGGGATGGCTACACCTTC. The whole variable domain, filled in from reference TRBV7-8 and TRBJ1-2, reads GAGVSQSPRYKVAKRGQDVALRCDPISGHVSLFWYQQALGQGPEFLTYFQNEAQLDKSGLPSDRFFAERPEGSVSTLKIQRTQQEDSAVYLCASSLEVRRSGDGYTFGSGTRLTVV.